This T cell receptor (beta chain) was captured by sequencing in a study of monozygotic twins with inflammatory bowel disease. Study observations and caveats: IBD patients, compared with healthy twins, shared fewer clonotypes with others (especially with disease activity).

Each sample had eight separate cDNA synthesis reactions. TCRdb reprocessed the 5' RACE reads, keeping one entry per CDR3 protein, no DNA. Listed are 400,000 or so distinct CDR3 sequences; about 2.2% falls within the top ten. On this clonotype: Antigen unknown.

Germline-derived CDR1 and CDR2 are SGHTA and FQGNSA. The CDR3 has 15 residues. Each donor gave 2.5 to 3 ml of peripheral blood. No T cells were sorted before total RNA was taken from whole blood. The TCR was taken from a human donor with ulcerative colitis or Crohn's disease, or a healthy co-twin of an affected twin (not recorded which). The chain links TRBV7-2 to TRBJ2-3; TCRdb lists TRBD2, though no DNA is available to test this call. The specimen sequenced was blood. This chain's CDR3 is CASSLARDLGDTQYF.